The 4 T cell receptor beta chains below all came from one sample that was sequenced in a study of T-cell memory formation after mild COVID-19. TCRdb called the 5' RACE reads again in MiXCR, with one record for every CDR3 protein. The sample holds 180,000 or so distinct CDR3 sequences, under 14% seen once. The specimen sequenced was PBMCs or a T cell subset sorted from them (not recorded which). The receptors were gathered from a man younger than 35 who had mild COVID-19 (a few samples of this study predate the infection). Cell type and time point are not known.

The chain has TRBV5-1 and TRBJ2-3; D not resolved. V lost 4 bases and J lost 6, with 12 bases in between. The CDR3 spans 13 residues. Germline assignment: CDR1 SGHRS and CDR2 YFSETQ. The CDR3: CASSAVVWDTQYF. CDR3 nucleotides: TGCGCCAGCAGCGCCGTCGTCTGGGATACGCAGTATTTT. The whole variable domain, remainder taken from reference TRBV5-1 and TRBJ2-3, is KAGVTQTPRYLIKTRGQQVTLSCSPISGHRSVSWYQQTPGQGLQFLFEYFSETQRNKGNFPGRFSGRQFSNSRSEMNVSTLELGDSALYLCASSAVVWDTQYFGPGTRLTVL.

Remarks on this clonotype: At one of its ends the junction is not consistent with the germline gene, which may arise from a read error. The chain links TRBV7-2 to TRBJ1-4; no clear D. Germline assignment: CDR1 SGHTA and CDR2 FQGNSA. This CDR3 is 16 amino acids long. CDR3 in amino acids: CASSLGPQPSNQKLFF. Here the CDR3 DNA reads TGTGCCAGCAGCTTAGGTCCCCAGCCCAGTAATCAAAAACTGTTTTTT.

The gene calls are TRBV6-5 and TRBJ2-2; D is unresolved. The CDR3 covers 15 residues. Germline V CDR1 and CDR2: MNHEY, SVGAGI. The ends were cut back, 5 bases at V and 1 base at J, with 11 bases in the middle. The CDR3 DNA is TGTGCCAGCAGTGGACCCGACTGGAACACCGGGGAGCTGTTTTTT. This encodes CASSGPDWNTGELFF.

This clonotype turned up a few times. This chain links TRBV5-1 with TRBJ2-7, with unresolved D. Looked up from germline, CDR1 is SGHRS and CDR2 is YFSETQ. This CDR3 region has 14 residues. V was trimmed by 0 bases and J by 3 bases, leaving 10 bases between them. For the CDR3, the DNA is TGCGCCAGCAGCTTGGTGGGGAAGGTCTACGAGCAGTACTTC. Its translation is CASSLVGKVYEQYF.